One sample yielded the 23 T cell receptor beta chains listed below, sequenced in a study of T cells expressing NK-cell markers. One entry per CDR3 protein, without DNA, is what TCRdb gives after re-calling the 5' RACE reads. The table counts about 180,000 distinct CDR3 sequences; around 21% lies in the top ten. Sequencing input: blood T cells: a sorted CD56 or NKG2C T cell subset, CD4+ or CD8+ T cells, or bulk PBMC T cells (not recorded which). Source of these receptors: a man aged 18-75 years in good health.

The chain joins TRBV7-9 to TRBJ2-3; TCRdb reports TRBD2, a call that lacks DNA to check it against. CDR1 is SEHNR and CDR2 is FQNEAQ in the germline V gene (reference sequence). The CDR3 runs to 17 residues. The CDR3: CASNLLGPDRRTDTQYF.

The gene calls are TRBV29-1 and TRBJ2-7; TCRdb designates TRBD2, a call that cannot be tested without DNA. Germline CDR1 reads SQVTM; CDR2 reads ANQGSEA. CDR3 length: 16 residues. The CDR3 protein is CSVYGSGTQETYEQYF.

The chain carries TRBV18 and TRBJ2-7; TCRdb's D call of TRBD1 is untestable without DNA. The germline gives CDR1 KGHSH, CDR2 LQKENI. The CDR3 has 12 amino acids. CDR3 amino acids: CASSPGGSEQYF.

V usage is TRBV9 and J usage is TRBJ2-7; the D call from TCRdb, TRBD1, cannot be confirmed without DNA. This CDR3 has 16 amino acids. Germline values: CDR1 SGDLS, CDR2 YYNGEE. The CDR3 spells CASSPAPGTGAYEQYF.

This chain links TRBV23-1 with TRBJ2-5; lacking DNA, the TRBD2 call made by TCRdb goes unchecked. TRBV23-1 is an ORF, with its function uncertain. The CDR3 has 20 residues. CDR3 amino acids: CASSHRGGMCFGALLETQYF.

V and J are TRBV5-1 and TRBJ2-1. Germline CDR1 and CDR2: SGHRS and YFSETQ. This CDR3 region has 15 residues. The CDR3 is CASSFTGGSYNEQFF.

The CDR3 sequence: CSARGVTGGRGELFF. The chain has TRBV20-1 and TRBJ2-2; the D gene TCRdb calls, TRBD1, cannot be checked with no DNA. CDR1 is DFQATT, CDR2 SNEGSKA, per germline (reference sequence). The length of the CDR3 is 15 residues.

The chain employs TRBV29-1 and TRBJ2-7. The CDR3 consists of 15 residues. Germline V lookup: CDR1 SQVTM, CDR2 ANQGSEA. The chain's CDR3 is CSVKGEYTAAYEQYF.

This clonotype shows up as medium-sized by frequency. The chain has TRBV27 and TRBJ2-1; the D gene TCRdb calls, TRBD1, cannot be checked with no DNA. The length of the CDR3 is 12 residues. Germline-derived CDR1 and CDR2 are MNHEY and SMNVEV (reference sequence). CDR3 in amino acids: CASSSGGVEQFF.

The V and J genes are TRBV6-5 and TRBJ2-1. The V gene's germline CDR1 is MNHEY and CDR2 SVGAGI. The CDR3 consists of 13 residues. The CDR3 here is CASSLTVDNEQFF.

V is TRBV29-1 and J is TRBJ2-7. Germline assignment: CDR1 SQVTM and CDR2 ANQGSEA. This CDR3 comprises 13 residues. CDR3 amino acids: CSVVRQDSYEQYF.

The chain couples TRBV11-2 to TRBJ2-1; lacking DNA, the TRBD2 call made by TCRdb goes unchecked. Per the germline V gene, CDR1 is SGHAT and CDR2 is FQNNGV. This CDR3 is built from 16 residues. This chain's CDR3 is CASSSNEGGGRNEQFF.

This chain joins TRBV29-1 and TRBJ2-1; TCRdb picks TRBD1, but there is no DNA to check that call. Looked up from germline, CDR1 is SQVTM and CDR2 is ANQGSEA. The CDR3 loop spans 15 amino acids. The CDR3 spells CSVARDLSSYNEQFF.

The V call is TRBV11-2, the J call TRBJ1-2; TCRdb designates TRBD1, a call that cannot be tested without DNA. Germline CDR1 is SGHAT and CDR2 is FQNNGV. The CDR3 runs to 17 residues. The CDR3 sequence: CASSLEYYGTANYGYTF.

This chain connects TRBV24-1 to TRBJ2-1. The CDR3 sequence is 16 residues long. CDR1 KGHDR and CDR2 SFDVKD come from the germline V gene. This CDR3 is CATSDLFSLSYNEQFF.

This chain connects TRBV7-8 to TRBJ2-7; TCRdb picks TRBD1, but there is no DNA to check that call. The CDR3 consists of 16 residues. Per the germline V gene, CDR1 is SGHVS and CDR2 is FQNEAQ. Here the CDR3 reads CASSLRNGKQDYEQYF. Full variable domain (rest looked up from reference TRBV7-8 and TRBJ2-7): GAGVSQSPRYKVAKRGQDVALRCDPISGHVSLFWYQQALGQGPEFLTYFQNEAQLDKSGLPSDRFFAERPEGSVSTLKIQRTQQEDSAVYLCASSLRNGKQDYEQYFGPGTRLTVT.

V and J are TRBV3-1 and TRBJ2-1; TCRdb designates TRBD1, a call that cannot be tested without DNA. Germline V CDR1 and CDR2: LGHDT, YNNKEL (reference sequence). The CDR3 has 16 amino acids. CDR3 amino acids: CASSATGMGPYNEQFF.

The chain combines TRBV7-9 with TRBJ2-7; the TCRdb D gene call, TRBD1, has no DNA to confirm it. The germline V gene has CDR1 SEHNR and CDR2 FQNEAQ (reference sequence). The CDR3 is 14 amino acids. CDR3 loop: CASSLVGTVHEQYF. Complete variable domain (other parts from reference TRBV7-9 and TRBJ2-7): DTGVSQNPRHKITKRGQNVTFRCDPISEHNRLYWYRQTLGQGPEFLTYFQNEAQLEKSRLLSDRFSAERPKGSFSTLEIQRTEQGDSAMYLCASSLVGTVHEQYFGPGTRLTVT.

The rearrangement links TRBV12-3 or TRBV12-4 to TRBJ2-3. The CDR3 has 13 residues. The CDR3 loop reads CASSLGFTDTQYF.

The V call is TRBV15, the J call TRBJ2-1; TCRdb reports TRBD2, a call that lacks DNA to check it against. This CDR3 has 18 residues. The germline V gene encodes CDR1 LNHNV and CDR2 YYDKDF (reference sequence). CDR3: CATSSGTSGILSYNEQFF.

This chain joins TRBV13 and TRBJ2-7; TCRdb's assignment of TRBD1 cannot be checked, as there is no DNA. CDR1 and CDR2 (germline): PRHDT, FYEKMQ (reference sequence). The CDR3 consists of 16 residues. CDR3 sequence reads: CASSSTDREISYEQYF. Variable domain in full (rest from reference TRBV13 and TRBJ2-7): AAGVIQSPRHLIKEKRETATLKCYPIPRHDTVYWYQQGPGQDPQFLISFYEKMQSDKGSIPDRFSAQQFSDYHSELNMSSLELGDSALYFCASSSTDREISYEQYFGPGTRLTVT.

The gene calls are TRBV6-1 and TRBJ2-1; the D call from TCRdb, TRBD1, cannot be confirmed without DNA. This CDR3 is built from 16 residues. From germline, CDR1 is MNHNS and CDR2 SASEGT. CDR3: CASSDGASDLYNEQFF.

The rearrangement uses TRBV9 and TRBJ2-7. CDR1 and CDR2 from the germline V gene are SGDLS and YYNGEE. This CDR3 comprises 15 residues. The CDR3 loop is CASSVGGETSYEQYF.